This entry lists 14 T cell receptor beta chains sequenced from one sample in a study of regulatory T cells in long-lasting Graves disease (dated by TCRdb to the early 2020s). The sample's time point, from its label and the paper: newly diagnosed GD, antithyroid drugs for less than 3 months. RNA was extracted from PBMCs in TRIzol for both TCR sequencing and RNA sequencing. Receptor libraries were prepared by multiplex PCR. Sequencing instrument: Illumina HiSeq 4000. TCR beta libraries were built with iRepertoire HTBI primers and Arm-PCR amplification of CDR3 regions. TCRdb handled the public reads itself, with Q25 trimming in fastp and clone calling in MiXCR, and kept productive beta chains. For every CDR3 protein sequence, its rows merge into one entry that carries the most common genes and DNA. The sample has 530,000 or so distinct CDR3 sequences on record, approximately 16% of them singletons. The top ten hold about 12% of the sample.

The sample was also linked to a second study, of T cells in Graves' hyperthyroidism and ophthalmopathy.

Sequencing was performed on peripheral blood mononuclear cells (PBMCs), taken at new diagnosis, from a patient treated with antithyroid drugs. The receptors were gathered from a man younger than 35 with Graves disease. Donor details come from another sample of the same person, matched by shared clones.

At least ten counts were recorded for this clonotype. J is TRBJ2-3 and V is TRBV27; the match to TRBD2 covers 7 bases. V was pared by 7 bases and J by 5 bases, with 9 bases of the junction left unmatched. The CDR3 loop spans 14 amino acids. Germline V lookup: CDR1 MNHEY, CDR2 SMNVEV (reference sequence). CDR3 sequence (DNA): TGTGCCAGCACCACGGGAGGAGGCGGAGATACGCAGTATTTT. Its translation: CASTTGGGGDTQYF.

Many counts were recorded for this clonotype. This chain uses TRBV28 with TRBJ2-7; maybe TRBD2 (6 bases). The germline gives CDR1 MDHEN, CDR2 SYDVKM. V was trimmed by 7 bases and J by 2 bases, leaving 12 bases between them. CDR3 length: 13 residues. CDR3 region: CASTSWGAYEQYF. In nucleotides, the CDR3 is TGTGCCAGCACCTCCTGGGGGGCCTACGAGCAGTACTTC.

This clonotype showed up many times. This CDR3 reads CASSPGQRGNTIYF. The CDR3 DNA reads TGTGCCAGCAGTCCAGGACAGCGCGGAAACACCATATATTTT. The rearrangement uses TRBV28 and TRBJ1-3, with D possibly being TRBD1 (6 bases). Per the germline V gene, CDR1 is MDHEN and CDR2 is SYDVKM. V shed 5 bases and J shed 4 bases, with 12 bases lying between them. This CDR3 is built from 14 residues.

The chain uses TRBV12-3 or TRBV12-4 and TRBJ2-3, with a possible D match to TRBD1 (6 bases). This CDR3 spans 15 amino acids. V gave up 2 bases and J gave up 2 bases, with 11 bases separating them. CDR3 amino acids: CASSLRTDHTDTQYF. As DNA, the CDR3 is TGTGCCAGCAGTTTAAGGACAGACCACACAGATACGCAGTATTTT.

V gene TRBV5-1 combines with J gene TRBJ1-4; D remains ambiguous. Per germline, CDR1 SGHRS and CDR2 YFSETQ. V was trimmed by 0 bases and J by 4 bases, leaving 13 bases between them. The CDR3 is 16 residues long. The CDR3 DNA reads TGCGCCAGCAGCTTGGGAGTAACCTCTGGTAATGAAAAACTGTTTTTT. This translates into CASSLGVTSGNEKLFF.

The chain is built from TRBV4-2 and TRBJ1-1; D is unresolved. Per the germline V gene, CDR1 is LGHNA and CDR2 is YNFKEQ. V lost 1 base and J 0 bases, leaving 6 bases between the germline ends. The CDR3 spans 14 residues. CDR3 sequence: CASSQGAVNTEAFF. CDR3 nucleotides: TGTGCCAGCAGCCAAGGGGCGGTGAACACTGAAGCTTTCTTT.

This clonotype was seen at least ten times. The J gene is TRBJ2-1, the V gene TRBV6-1, with TRBD2 as a possible D gene (6 bases). This CDR3 spans 14 amino acids. Between the trimmed V and J ends, which lost 3 bases and 5 bases, there was a span of 11 bases. The germline V gene encodes CDR1 MNHNS and CDR2 SASEGT. The CDR3 protein is CASSETRADNEQFF. CDR3 DNA: TGTGCCAGCAGTGAGACTAGGGCGGACAATGAGCAGTTCTTC.

This clonotype was counted between two and nine times. The genes are TRBV5-1 and TRBJ2-3, with 11 bases matching TRBD2. Germline CDR1 and CDR2: SGHRS and YFSETQ. The V segment lost 1 base and the J segment 3 bases; nucleotides outside the gene matches: 13. The CDR3 loop spans 19 amino acids. The CDR3 nucleotides read TGCGCCAGCAGCTTGTTTTTAGCGGGAGGGCCTGAGGGGACAGATACGCAGTATTTT. Translating it yields CASSLFLAGGPEGTDTQYF.

This clonotype came up many times. The J gene is TRBJ2-6, the V gene TRBV3-1; D might be TRBD1 (5 bases). CDR1 and CDR2 (germline): LGHDT, YNNKEL (reference sequence). V was trimmed by 1 base and J by 2 bases, leaving 6 bases between them. The CDR3 has 15 residues. The CDR3 DNA reads TGTGCCAGCAGCCAAGTGACAGCTGGGGCCAACGTCCTGACTTTC. Translated: CASSQVTAGANVLTF. Supplemented by reference TRBV3-1 and TRBJ2-6, the full variable domain reads DTAVSQTPKYLVTQMGNDKSIKCEQNLGHDTMYWYKQDSKKFLKIMFSYNNKELIINETVPNRFSPKSPDKAHLNLHINSLELGDSAVYFCASSQVTAGANVLTFGAGSRLTVL.

This clonotype was counted ten times or more. The gene calls are TRBV12-3 or TRBV12-4 and TRBJ2-2; D is unclear. The CDR3 extends over 15 amino acids. Trimming removed 1 base at V and 4 bases at J, with 10 bases between. CDR3 protein: CASSLESEVTGELFF. CDR3 nucleotide sequence: TGTGCCAGCAGTTTAGAAAGCGAGGTCACCGGGGAGCTGTTTTTT.

This clonotype was seen a handful of times. CDR3 bases: TGCGCCAGCAGCCCGGGGACAGGGGGCTGGAAAGTGAACACTGAAGCTTTCTTT. Encoded protein: CASSPGTGGWKVNTEAFF. The V call is TRBV5-1, the J call TRBJ1-1; 12 bases fit TRBD1. There are 18 residues in the CDR3. The V gene's germline CDR1 is SGHRS and CDR2 YFSETQ. J was trimmed by 0 bases and V by 4 bases; bases with no gene match: 10.

In its sample, this clonotype was seen a few times. The chain joins TRBV6-5 to TRBJ1-2, with D uncertain. The CDR3 has 14 amino acids. CDR1 and CDR2 (germline): MNHEY, SVGAGI. V was trimmed by 0 bases and J by 7 bases, leaving 12 bases between them. The CDR3 sequence is CASSYSAGHGGYTF. The CDR3 DNA is TGTGCCAGCAGTTACTCGGCAGGCCATGGTGGCTACACCTTC.

This clonotype appeared a few times. The chain's CDR3 is CSGGGANTEAFF. The CDR3, as DNA: TGCAGCGGCGGGGGGGCGAACACTGAAGCTTTCTTT. The V and J genes are TRBV29-1 and TRBJ1-1; perhaps TRBD1 as D (6 bases). Trimming shortened V by 7 bases and J by 1 base, and 10 bases separated the two germline ends. Germline CDR1 SQVTM, CDR2 ANQGSEA. The CDR3 sequence is 12 residues long.

This clonotype was seen more than once but under ten times. This sequence joins TRBV12-3 or TRBV12-4 and TRBJ1-4; D call uncertain. The CDR3 runs to 15 residues. Trimming removed 1 base from V and 7 bases from J, with 13 bases in between. The CDR3: CASSLDAGPGEKLFF. In DNA, the CDR3 is TGTGCCAGCAGTTTAGACGCGGGCCCCGGTGAAAAACTGTTTTTT.